The 14 T cell receptor beta chains in this list originate from one sample, sequenced in a study of a mutant IDH1 vaccine in newly diagnosed glioma (dated by TCRdb to the early 2020s). These receptors have no identified antigens. Libraries were constructed by the immunoSEQ multiplex PCR assay. TCRdb's version of the immuneACCESS table is confined to in-frame rearrangements and falls short of the full clone set. An unresolved V gene accounts for under half of the shortfall where checked; the remainder is of unknown origin. This sample holds roughly 32,000 clones; over 70% were observed only once. The top ten clones comprise about 9.3% of the sample. The time point label corresponds to: week 35, safety follow-up. Each vaccine dose was 300 ug of a 20-mer mutant IDH1 peptide in Montanide, given subcutaneously with topical imiquimod. The sample here was PBMCs, taken from a glioma patient whose treatment included an IDH1 peptide vaccine. The receptors originated from a woman aged 30 to 39 with glioma. Some clones in this sample may be carry-over from other donors' samples.

The genes are TRBV29-1 and TRBJ2-7; possible D gene TRBD2, 5 bases. This CDR3 has 12 residues. Per the germline V gene, CDR1 is SQVTM and CDR2 is ANQGSEA. Trimming removed 4 bases from V and 3 bases from J, with 10 bases in between. Written as DNA, the CDR3 is TGCAGCGTTGGGACTCCATTCTACGAGCAGTACTTC. It yields the protein CSVGTPFYEQYF.

This clone was seen a single time. This chain uses TRBV29-1 with TRBJ2-4, with D possibly being TRBD1 (5 bases). The CDR3 spans 14 residues. CDR1 and CDR2 (germline): SQVTM, ANQGSEA. V lost 5 bases and J lost 7, with 18 bases in between. CDR3 amino acids: CSVPPQGGSNIQYF. DNA for the CDR3: TGCAGCGTTCCCCCGCAGGGTGGATCGAACATTCAGTACTTC.

The J gene is TRBJ2-7, the V gene TRBV30; 8 bases are shared with TRBD2. Unmatched junction bases numbered 10, after V lost 3 bases and J lost 3 bases. The germline CDR1 and CDR2 sequences are GTSNPN and SVGIG (reference sequence). This CDR3 has 15 residues. The DNA for the CDR3 is TGTGCCTGGAGCGCAGGGACTAGTGCCTTCTACGAGCAGTACTTC. It specifies CAWSAGTSAFYEQYF.

This chain connects TRBV7-6 to TRBJ2-2; maybe TRBD2 (6 bases). V dropped 5 bases and J dropped 5 bases, with 15 bases sitting between them. CDR1 and CDR2 (germline): SGHVS, FNYEAQ. This CDR3 region has 15 residues. In DNA, the CDR3 is TGTGCCAGCAGCCGTGGGACTGCATATACCGGGGAGCTGTTTTTT. Protein: CASSRGTAYTGELFF.

The chain's CDR3 is CASSEPEGGPPIEQYF. CDR3 nucleotides: TGTGCCAGCAGTGAACCGGAGGGAGGGCCCCCAATAGAGCAGTACTTC. V is TRBV6-4 and J is TRBJ2-7; TRBD2 agrees at 7 bases. The CDR3 loop spans 16 amino acids. V trimming: 3 bases; J trimming: 7 bases; junction bases outside the gene matches: 15. Germline CDR1 reads MRHNA; CDR2 reads SNTAGT.

This chain links TRBV5-5 with TRBJ2-5; D remains ambiguous. This CDR3 is built from 13 residues. The V end lost 0 bases, the J end lost 2 bases, and 5 bases lay between the germline ends. CDR1 is SGHKS and CDR2 is YYEKEE in the germline V gene (reference sequence). CDR3 sequence reads: CASSLDSQETQYF. The CDR3 region has the DNA TGTGCCAGCAGCTTGGACAGTCAAGAGACCCAGTACTTC.

The chain is built from TRBV15 and TRBJ2-4; 7 bases agree with TRBD2. J gave up 6 bases and V 0 bases, and 5 bases lay outside the gene matches. The germline gives CDR1 LNHNV, CDR2 YYDKDF (reference sequence). The CDR3 totals 15 residues. CDR3 nucleotides: TGTGCCACCAGCAGAGAGGCGGGAGTCGTAAACATTCAGTACTTC. Protein sequence: CATSREAGVVNIQYF. Together with reference TRBV15 and TRBJ2-4, the CDR3 gives the full variable domain: DAMVIQNPRYQVTQFGKPVTLSCSQTLNHNVMYWYQQKSSQAPKLLFHYYDKDFNNEADTPDNFQSRRPNTSFCFLDIRSPGLGDTAMYLCATSREAGVVNIQYFGAGTRLSVL.

The rearrangement uses TRBV6-5 and TRBJ1-2; 8 bases are shared with TRBD1. Per the germline V gene, CDR1 is MNHEY and CDR2 is SVGAGI. The CDR3 has 13 residues. V dropped 4 bases and J dropped 7; count of bases not matched to a gene: 5. The CDR3 protein is CASSFQGAGGYTF. CDR3 bases: TGTGCCAGCAGTTTCCAGGGGGCGGGTGGCTACACCTTC.

The V call is TRBV13, the J call TRBJ2-3; no reliable D call. Germline V gene lookup returns CDR1 PRHDT and CDR2 FYEKMQ (reference sequence). The CDR3 sequence is 14 residues long. V lost 4 bases to trimming and J lost 1 base, with 9 bases between them. As DNA, the CDR3 is TGTGCCAGCAGCTACGGACGGGGCACAGATACGCAGTATTTT. This gives the protein CASSYGRGTDTQYF.

The CDR3 DNA reads TGTGCCTGGAGTGTACAGGGACAGCGGGGCGAGCAGTACTTC. It is translated as CAWSVQGQRGEQYF. The chain links TRBV30 to TRBJ2-7; TRBD1 or TRBD2 may be the D gene (7 bases each). Between the trimmed V and J ends, which lost 0 bases and 6 bases, there was a span of 15 bases. The CDR3 covers 14 residues. Germline V gene sequence: CDR1 GTSNPN, CDR2 SVGIG (reference sequence).

This clone was recorded once. This chain uses TRBV5-1 with TRBJ1-2; no definite D call. Germline V gene data show CDR1 as SGHRS and CDR2 as YFSETQ. Trimming shortened V by 5 bases and J by 4 bases, and 15 bases separated the two germline ends. This CDR3 has 14 residues. The CDR3 spells CASSTEANPYGYTF. In DNA form, the CDR3 reads TGCGCCAGCAGTACGGAGGCGAACCCCTATGGCTACACCTTC.

This chain joins TRBV28 and TRBJ1-2; TRBD1 matches at 8 bases. This CDR3 is built from 15 residues. Germline V gene data show CDR1 as MDHEN and CDR2 as SYDVKM. V lost 2 bases and J lost 4; bases outside the gene matches: 6. The CDR3 sequence: CASSLPRGRGYGYTF. In DNA form, the CDR3 reads TGTGCCAGCAGTTTACCCAGGGGGCGAGGCTATGGCTACACCTTC.

The rearrangement uses TRBV6-5 and TRBJ2-7; the match to TRBD1 covers 7 bases. There are 14 residues in the CDR3. J was trimmed by 3 bases and V by 4 bases; bases with no gene match: 6. Germline assignment: CDR1 MNHEY and CDR2 SVGAGI. The CDR3 nucleotides read TGTGCCAGCAGTTCACCGAACAGGGGCTACGAGCAGTACTTC. Its protein is CASSSPNRGYEQYF.

The chain is built from TRBV2 and TRBJ2-1, with D possibly being TRBD1 (5 bases). V was pared by 8 bases and J by 0 bases, with 14 bases between. The germline V gene has CDR1 SNHLY and CDR2 FYNNEI. The CDR3 is 15 residues long. The CDR3: CASATEDSSYNEQFF. The CDR3 coding sequence is TGTGCCAGCGCGACAGAGGATAGCTCCTACAATGAGCAGTTCTTC.